These 3 T cell receptor beta chains originate from one sample sequenced in a study of cytomegalovirus exposure and HLA in healthy donors. Clones were sequenced by immunoSEQ multiplex PCR, and TCRdb holds only the in-frame ones, with some missing. The sample shows fewer than 400,000 clones, nearly 90% of them seen only once. The sequenced material came from PBMCs. The receptors were sampled from a man aged 25 to 45 in good health and CMV-seronegative.

The chain employs TRBV2 and TRBJ2-1, with D perhaps matching TRBD1 (5 bases). V was clipped by 3 bases and J by 5 bases, with 8 bases between them. There are 13 residues in the CDR3. Germline CDR1 and CDR2: SNHLY and FYNNEI. This CDR3 reads CASSDGQNNEQFF. The CDR3 coding sequence is TGTGCCAGCAGTGACGGACAAAACAATGAGCAGTTCTTC.

V is TRBV13 and J is TRBJ2-7, with D perhaps matching TRBD2 (5 bases). Germline CDR1 and CDR2: PRHDT and FYEKMQ (reference sequence). This CDR3 contains 14 residues. The ends were cut back, 0 bases at V and 3 bases at J, with 9 bases in the middle. For the CDR3, the DNA is TGTGCCAGCAGCTTAGGAAAAGGGAGCTACGAGCAGTACTTC. Translation gives CASSLGKGSYEQYF.

The genes are TRBV7-8 and TRBJ2-1, with 9 bases fitting TRBD1. The CDR3 has 14 amino acids. The V gene end was trimmed by 4 bases and the J gene end by 7 bases; junction bases not matched to a gene: 5. CDR1 SGHVS and CDR2 FQNEAQ come from the germline V gene. The CDR3 region has the DNA TGTGCCAGCAGCTCCACCGGGACAGGGAATGAGCAGTTCTTC. Its translation is CASSSTGTGNEQFF.